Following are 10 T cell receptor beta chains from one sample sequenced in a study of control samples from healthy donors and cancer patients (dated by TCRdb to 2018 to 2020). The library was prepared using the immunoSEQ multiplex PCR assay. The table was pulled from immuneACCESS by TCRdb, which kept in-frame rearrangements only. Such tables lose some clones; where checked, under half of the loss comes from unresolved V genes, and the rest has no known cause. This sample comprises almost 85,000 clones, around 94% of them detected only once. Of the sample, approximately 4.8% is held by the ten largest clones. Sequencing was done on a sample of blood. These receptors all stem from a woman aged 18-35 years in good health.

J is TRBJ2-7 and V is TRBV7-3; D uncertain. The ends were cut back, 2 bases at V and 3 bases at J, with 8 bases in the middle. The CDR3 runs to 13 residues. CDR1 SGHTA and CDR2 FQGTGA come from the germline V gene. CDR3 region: CASSLEPIYEQYF. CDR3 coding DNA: TGTGCCAGCAGCTTAGAACCCATCTACGAGCAGTACTTC. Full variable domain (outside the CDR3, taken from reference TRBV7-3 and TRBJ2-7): GAGVSQTPSNKVTEKGKYVELRCDPISGHTALYWYRQSLGQGPEFLIYFQGTGAADDSGLPNDRFFAVRPEGSVSTLKIQRTERGDSAVYLCASSLEPIYEQYFGPGTRLTVT.

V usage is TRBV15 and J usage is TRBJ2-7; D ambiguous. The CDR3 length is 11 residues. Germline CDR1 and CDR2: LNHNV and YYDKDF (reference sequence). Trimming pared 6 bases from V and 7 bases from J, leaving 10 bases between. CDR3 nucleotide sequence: TGTGCCACCAGGGGGATGTCGGAGCAGTACTTC. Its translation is CATRGMSEQYF.

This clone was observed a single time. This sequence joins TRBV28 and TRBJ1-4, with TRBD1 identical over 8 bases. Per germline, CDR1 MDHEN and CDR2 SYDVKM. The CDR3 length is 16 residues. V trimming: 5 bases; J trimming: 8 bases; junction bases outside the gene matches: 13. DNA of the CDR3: TGTGCCAGCAGTAGGAACAGGGGGATCGAAGGAGAAAAACTGTTTTTT. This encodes CASSRNRGIEGEKLFF.

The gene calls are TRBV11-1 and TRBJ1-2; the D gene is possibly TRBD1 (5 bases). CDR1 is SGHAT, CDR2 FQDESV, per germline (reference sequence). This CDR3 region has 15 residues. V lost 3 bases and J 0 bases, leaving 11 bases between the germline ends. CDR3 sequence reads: CASSFGAPTNYGYTF. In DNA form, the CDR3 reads TGTGCCAGCAGCTTTGGGGCTCCAACTAACTATGGCTACACCTTC.

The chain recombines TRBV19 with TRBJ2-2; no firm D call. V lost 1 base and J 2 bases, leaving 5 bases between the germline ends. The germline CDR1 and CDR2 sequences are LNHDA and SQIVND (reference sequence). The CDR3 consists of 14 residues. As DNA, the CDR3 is TGTGCCAGTAGTATAGGGCTTAACACCGGGGAGCTGTTTTTT. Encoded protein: CASSIGLNTGELFF.

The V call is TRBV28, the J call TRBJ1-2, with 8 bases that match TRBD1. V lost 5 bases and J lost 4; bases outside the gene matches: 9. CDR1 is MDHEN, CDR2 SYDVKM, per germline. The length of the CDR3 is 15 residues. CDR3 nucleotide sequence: TGTGCCAGCAGTCCGGGACAGGTCCTACCCTATGGCTACACCTTC. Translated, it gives CASSPGQVLPYGYTF.

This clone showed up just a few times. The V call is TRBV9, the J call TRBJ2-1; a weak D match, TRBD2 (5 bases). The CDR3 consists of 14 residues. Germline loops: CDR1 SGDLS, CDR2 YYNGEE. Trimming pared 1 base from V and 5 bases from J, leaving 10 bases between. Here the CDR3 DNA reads TGTGCCAGCAGCGTAATGGGAGTGAACAATGAGCAGTTCTTC. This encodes CASSVMGVNNEQFF.

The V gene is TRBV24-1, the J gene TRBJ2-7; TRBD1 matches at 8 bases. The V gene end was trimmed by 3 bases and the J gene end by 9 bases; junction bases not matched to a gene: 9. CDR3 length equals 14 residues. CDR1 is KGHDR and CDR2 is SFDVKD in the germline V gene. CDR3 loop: CATSDNRQGWGQYF. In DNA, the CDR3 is TGTGCCACCAGTGATAACCGACAGGGGTGGGGGCAGTACTTC.

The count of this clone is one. CDR3 in DNA: TGCAGTGCTAGTGGAGCGGGAAACACAGATACGCAGTATTTT. Amino acid sequence: CSASGAGNTDTQYF. The chain couples TRBV20-1 to TRBJ2-3, with 7 bases aligning to TRBD2. CDR3 size: 14 residues. V trimming: 3 bases; J trimming: 2 bases; junction bases outside the gene matches: 5. Germline loops: CDR1 DFQATT, CDR2 SNEGSKA (reference sequence).

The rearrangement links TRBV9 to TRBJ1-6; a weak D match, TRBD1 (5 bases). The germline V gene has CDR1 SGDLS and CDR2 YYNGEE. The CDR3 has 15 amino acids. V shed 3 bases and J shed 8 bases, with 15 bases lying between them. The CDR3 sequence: CASSGGSGGDSPLHF. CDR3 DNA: TGTGCCAGCAGCGGAGGTTCCGGAGGGGATTCACCCCTCCACTTT.